This T cell receptor (beta chain) was recorded in a study of CD8+CD57+ T cells in acquired aplastic anemia. In patients chosen for sequencing, flow cytometry had shown CD8+CD57+ cell expansion. On this clonotype: Its target is unknown. Germline and junction disagree at one end, which may indicate a read error.

TCR beta VDJ combinations and CDR3 sequences were profiled from genomic DNA. Using its own MiXCR run on the reads, TCRdb lists one record per CDR3 protein. This sample has 150,000 to 200,000 distinct CDR3 sequences, with more than 40% found just once. This CDR3 has 13 amino acids. The germline V gene has CDR1 SGHVS and CDR2 FQNEAQ. Study results and limitations: Shared by patients and controls, almost 30 CD8+ CDR3s were abundant in patients.

The J gene is TRBJ2-7, the V gene TRBV7-8; D unclear. The sequenced sample was sorted CD4+, CD8+, or CD8+CD57+ T cells (not recorded which) from PBMCs. The source is a human donor with aplastic anemia. The CDR3 sequence is CASSLAENYERYF. CDR3 sequence (DNA): TGTGCCAGCAGCTTAGCGGAGAATTACGAGCGGTACTTC.